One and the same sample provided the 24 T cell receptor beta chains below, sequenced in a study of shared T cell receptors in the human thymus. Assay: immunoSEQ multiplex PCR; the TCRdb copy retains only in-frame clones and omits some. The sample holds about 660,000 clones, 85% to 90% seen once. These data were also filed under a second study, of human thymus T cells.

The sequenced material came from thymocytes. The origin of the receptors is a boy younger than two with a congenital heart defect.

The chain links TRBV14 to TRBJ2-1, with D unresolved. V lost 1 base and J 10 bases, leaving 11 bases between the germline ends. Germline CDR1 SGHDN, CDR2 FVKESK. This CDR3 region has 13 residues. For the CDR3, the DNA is TGTGCCAGCAGCCAAGTTCCGGTCGGGGAGCAGTTCTTC. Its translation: CASSQVPVGEQFF.

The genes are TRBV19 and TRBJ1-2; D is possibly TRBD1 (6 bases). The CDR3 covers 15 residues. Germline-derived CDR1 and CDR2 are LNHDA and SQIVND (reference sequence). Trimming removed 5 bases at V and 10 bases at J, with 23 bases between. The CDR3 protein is CASSPRDRILGYYTF. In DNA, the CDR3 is TGTGCCAGTAGTCCGCGCGACAGGATTTTGGGTTACTACACCTTC. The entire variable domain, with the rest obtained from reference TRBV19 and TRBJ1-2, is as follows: DGGITQSPKYLFRKEGQNVTLSCEQNLNHDAMYWYRQDPGQGLRLIYYSQIVNDFQKGDIAEGYSVSREKKESFPLTVTSAQKNPTAFYLCASSPRDRILGYYTFGSGTRLTVV.

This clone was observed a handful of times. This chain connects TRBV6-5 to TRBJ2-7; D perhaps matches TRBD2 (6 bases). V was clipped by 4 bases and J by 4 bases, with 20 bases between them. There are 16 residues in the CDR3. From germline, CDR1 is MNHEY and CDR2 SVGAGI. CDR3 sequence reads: CASSSLRRGSLYEQYF. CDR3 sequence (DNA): TGTGCCAGCAGTTCCCTACGTCGGGGGAGTCTTTACGAGCAGTACTTC.

Here the CDR3 DNA reads TGTGCCAGTACCTTGCAGGGTGGGAACACTGAAGCTTTCTTT. This sequence encodes CASTLQGGNTEAFF. The V gene is TRBV19, the J gene TRBJ1-1; D may be TRBD1 (5 bases). V was clipped by 7 bases and J by 1 base, with 13 bases between them. The length of the CDR3 is 14 residues. Germline CDR1 LNHDA, CDR2 SQIVND (reference sequence).

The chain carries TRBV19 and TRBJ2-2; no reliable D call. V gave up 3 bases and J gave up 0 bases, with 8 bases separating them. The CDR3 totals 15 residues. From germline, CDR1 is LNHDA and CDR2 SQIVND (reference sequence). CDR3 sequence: CASSIRGANTGELFF. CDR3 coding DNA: TGTGCCAGTAGTATTCGTGGAGCGAACACCGGGGAGCTGTTTTTT.

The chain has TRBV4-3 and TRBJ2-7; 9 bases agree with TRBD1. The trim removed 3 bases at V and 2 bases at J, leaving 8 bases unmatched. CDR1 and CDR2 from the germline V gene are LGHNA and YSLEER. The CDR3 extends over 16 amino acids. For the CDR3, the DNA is TGCGCCAGCAGCCAGACGGGACAGGGAACCCCCTACGAGCAGTACTTC. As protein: CASSQTGQGTPYEQYF.

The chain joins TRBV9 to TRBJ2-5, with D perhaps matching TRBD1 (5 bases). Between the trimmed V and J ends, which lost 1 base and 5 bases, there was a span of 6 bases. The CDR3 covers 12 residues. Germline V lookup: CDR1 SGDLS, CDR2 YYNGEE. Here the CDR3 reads CASSVKGETQYF. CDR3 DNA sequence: TGTGCCAGCAGCGTAAAGGGGGAGACCCAGTACTTC.

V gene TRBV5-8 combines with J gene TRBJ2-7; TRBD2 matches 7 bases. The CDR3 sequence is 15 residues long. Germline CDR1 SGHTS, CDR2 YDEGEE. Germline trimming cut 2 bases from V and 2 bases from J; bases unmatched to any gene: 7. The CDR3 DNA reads TGTGCCAGCAGCTTCGGCGGGAGTCGGGCCTACGAGCAGTACTTC. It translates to CASSFGGSRAYEQYF.

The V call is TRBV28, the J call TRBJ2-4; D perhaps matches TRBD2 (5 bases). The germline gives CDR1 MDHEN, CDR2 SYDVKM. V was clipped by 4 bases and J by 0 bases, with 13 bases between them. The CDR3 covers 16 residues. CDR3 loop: CASSSKGLIAKNIQYF. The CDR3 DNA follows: TGTGCCAGCAGTTCAAAAGGACTCATAGCCAAAAACATTCAGTACTTC.

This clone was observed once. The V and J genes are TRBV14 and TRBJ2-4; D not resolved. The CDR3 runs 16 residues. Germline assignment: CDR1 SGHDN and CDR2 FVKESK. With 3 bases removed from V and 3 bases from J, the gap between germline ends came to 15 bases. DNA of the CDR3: TGTGCCAGCAGCCAGAGCCCCGGCGGAGACAAAAACATTCAGTACTTC. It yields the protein CASSQSPGGDKNIQYF.

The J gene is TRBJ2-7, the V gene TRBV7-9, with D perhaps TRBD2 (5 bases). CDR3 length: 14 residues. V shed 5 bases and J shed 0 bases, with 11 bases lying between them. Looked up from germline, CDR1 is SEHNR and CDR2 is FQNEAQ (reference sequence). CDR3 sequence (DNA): TGTGCCAGCAGCCCCCAACGGGACTCCTACGAGCAGTACTTC. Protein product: CASSPQRDSYEQYF. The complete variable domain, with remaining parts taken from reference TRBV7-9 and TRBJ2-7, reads DTGVSQNPRHKITKRGQNVTFRCDPISEHNRLYWYRQTLGQGPEFLTYFQNEAQLEKSRLLSDRFSAERPKGSFSTLEIQRTEQGDSAMYLCASSPQRDSYEQYFGPGTRLTVT.

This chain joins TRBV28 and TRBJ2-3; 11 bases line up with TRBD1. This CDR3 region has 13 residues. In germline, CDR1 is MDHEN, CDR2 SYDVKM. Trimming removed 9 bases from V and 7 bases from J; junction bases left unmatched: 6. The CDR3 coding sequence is TGTGCCAGGAAGGACAGGGGGCGGAATACGCAGTATTTT. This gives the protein CARKDRGRNTQYF.

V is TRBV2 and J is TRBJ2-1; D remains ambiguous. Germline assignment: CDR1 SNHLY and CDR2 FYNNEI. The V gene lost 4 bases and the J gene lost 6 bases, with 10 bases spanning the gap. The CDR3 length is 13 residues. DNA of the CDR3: TGTGCCAGCAGTGGGCCGGAGAGCAATGAGCAGTTCTTC. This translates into CASSGPESNEQFF.

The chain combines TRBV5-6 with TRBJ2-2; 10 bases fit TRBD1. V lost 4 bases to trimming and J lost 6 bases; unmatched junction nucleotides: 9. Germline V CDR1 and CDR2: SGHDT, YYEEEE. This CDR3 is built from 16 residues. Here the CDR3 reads CASSLIRDRGPGELFF. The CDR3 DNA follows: TGTGCCAGCAGCCTGATCCGGGACAGGGGACCCGGGGAGCTGTTTTTT.

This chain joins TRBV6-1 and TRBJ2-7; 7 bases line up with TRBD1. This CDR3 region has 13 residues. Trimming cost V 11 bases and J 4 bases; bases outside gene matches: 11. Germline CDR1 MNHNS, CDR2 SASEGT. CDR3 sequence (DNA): TGTGCCGGTTCCACAGGGGTCCGGTACGAGCAGTACTTC. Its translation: CAGSTGVRYEQYF.

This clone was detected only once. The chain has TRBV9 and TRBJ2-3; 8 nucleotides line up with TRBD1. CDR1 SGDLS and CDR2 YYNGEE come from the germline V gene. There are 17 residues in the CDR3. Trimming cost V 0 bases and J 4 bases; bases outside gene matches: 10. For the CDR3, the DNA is TGTGCCAGCAGCGTAGATAGCAGGGGGCTATTATCAGATACGCAGTATTTT. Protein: CASSVDSRGLLSDTQYF.

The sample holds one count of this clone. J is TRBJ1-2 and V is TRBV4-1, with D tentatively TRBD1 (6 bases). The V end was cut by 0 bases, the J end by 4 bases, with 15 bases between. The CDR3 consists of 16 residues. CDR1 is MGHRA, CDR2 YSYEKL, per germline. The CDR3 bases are TGCGCCAGCAGCCAAGATTGGGCGGGGGGGCCCTATGGCTACACCTTC. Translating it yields CASSQDWAGGPYGYTF.

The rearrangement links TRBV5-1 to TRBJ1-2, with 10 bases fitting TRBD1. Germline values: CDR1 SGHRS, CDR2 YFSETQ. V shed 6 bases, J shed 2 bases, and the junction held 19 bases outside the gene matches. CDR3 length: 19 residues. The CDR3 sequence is CASNIGPSRTGGKNYGYTF. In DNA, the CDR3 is TGCGCCAGCAACATAGGACCTTCTCGGACAGGGGGAAAAAACTATGGCTACACCTTC.

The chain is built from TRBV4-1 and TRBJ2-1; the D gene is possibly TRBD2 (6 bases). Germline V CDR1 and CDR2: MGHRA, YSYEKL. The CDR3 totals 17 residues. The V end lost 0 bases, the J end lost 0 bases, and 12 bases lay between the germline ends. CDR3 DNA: TGCGCCAGCAGCCAAGATCGGAGGGGCAACTCCTACAATGAGCAGTTCTTC. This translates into CASSQDRRGNSYNEQFF.

CDR3 protein: CAPRDGLWDDEQYF. The CDR3 coding sequence is TGTGCCCCCAGGGATGGTTTATGGGATGACGAGCAGTACTTC. The rearrangement uses TRBV9 and TRBJ2-7; TRBD1 might be the D (5 bases). V lost 10 bases and J 5 bases, leaving 22 bases between the germline ends. The germline V gene encodes CDR1 SGDLS and CDR2 YYNGEE. The CDR3 contains 14 residues.

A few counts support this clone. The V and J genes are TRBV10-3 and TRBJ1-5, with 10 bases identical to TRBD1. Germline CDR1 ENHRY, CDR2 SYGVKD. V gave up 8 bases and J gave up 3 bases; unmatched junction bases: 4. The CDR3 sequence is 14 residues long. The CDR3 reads CAIGGTGDNQPQHF. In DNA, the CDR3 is TGTGCCATCGGGGGGACAGGGGACAATCAGCCCCAGCATTTT.

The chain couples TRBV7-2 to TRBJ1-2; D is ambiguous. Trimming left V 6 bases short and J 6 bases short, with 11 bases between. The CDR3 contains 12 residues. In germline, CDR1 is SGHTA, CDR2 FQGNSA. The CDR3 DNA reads TGTGCCAGCAGGTCCATTCGGGATGGCTACACCTTC. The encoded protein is CASRSIRDGYTF.

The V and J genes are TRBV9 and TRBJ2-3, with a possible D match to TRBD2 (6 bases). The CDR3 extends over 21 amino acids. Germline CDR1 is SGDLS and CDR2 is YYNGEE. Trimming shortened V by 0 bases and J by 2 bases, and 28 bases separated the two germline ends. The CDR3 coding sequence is TGTGCCAGCAGCGTAGAAATAACTAGCCAGGGAGTAAGGGAGGTCACAGATACGCAGTATTTT. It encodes CASSVEITSQGVREVTDTQYF.

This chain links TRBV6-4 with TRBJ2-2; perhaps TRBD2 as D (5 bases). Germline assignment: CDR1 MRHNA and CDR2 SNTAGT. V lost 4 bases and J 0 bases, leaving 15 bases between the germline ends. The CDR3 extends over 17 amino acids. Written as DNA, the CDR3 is TGTGCCAGCAGTGGGGTCCCCCGCGGGCCGAACACCGGGGAGCTGTTTTTT. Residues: CASSGVPRGPNTGELFF.